This TCR beta chain was identified during a study of regulatory T cells in long-lasting Graves disease. CDR1 and CDR2 from the germline V gene are MDHEN and SYDVKM. The V end lost 5 bases, the J end lost 5 bases, and 15 bases lay between the germline ends. The CDR3 loop spans 14 amino acids. Stated time point: newly diagnosed GD, antithyroid drugs for less than 3 months. Construction of the TCR library relied on RNA isolated from PBMCs. In building TCR beta libraries, iRepertoire HTBI primers were used together with Arm-PCR of CDR3 regions. Using its own MiXCR run on the multiplex PCR reads, TCRdb lists one record per CDR3 protein. In the table there are over 500,000 distinct CDR3 sequences, 16% of which are singletons. This clonotype was recorded at least ten times. The antigen is not known. General study points: Persistent Graves' disease cases displayed lower TCR diversity than newly diagnosed ones.

This same sample was also taken into another study, of T cells in Graves' hyperthyroidism and ophthalmopathy. That paper states: HTBI primers drove first-round RT-PCR of the TCR CDR3. Blood samples included most of the expanded thyroid clonotypes exceeding 0.001.

Source: peripheral blood mononuclear cells (PBMCs), taken at new diagnosis, from a patient treated with antithyroid drugs. The source is a woman aged 25 to 39 with Graves disease. The chain recombines TRBV28 with TRBJ2-5; a possible D gene is TRBD2 (5 bases). CDR3 region: CASSRTFGGETQYF. The CDR3 nucleotides are TGTGCCAGCAGTCGGACTTTCGGCGGGGAGACCCAGTACTTC. The whole variable domain, filled in from reference TRBV28 and TRBJ2-5, reads DVKVTQSSRYLVKRTGEKVFLECVQDMDHENMFWYRQDPGLGLRLIYFSYDVKMKEKGDIPEGYSVSREKKERFSLILESASTNQTSMYLCASSRTFGGETQYFGPGTRLLVL.